This is a list of T cell receptor beta chains from one sample in a study of blood T cells in healthy people across ages. MiXCR, applied by TCRdb to the 5' RACE reads, yields one record per CDR3 protein. The table records some 640,000 distinct CDR3 sequences, approximately 30% of them present only once. Sequencing used blood. These receptors were collected from a woman of 80 years or more in good health. Both conserved end residues are part of each CDR3. Clone size, where shown, is once, few, many, or a class for clones that have expanded.

clone size	V gene	CDR3 length	J gene	CDR3 protein
-	TRBV10-3	14	TRBJ1-5	CAISGGDRFQPQHF
few	TRBV7-9	14	TRBJ1-2	CASSTVTAASGYTF
-	TRBV20-1	12	TRBJ2-1	CSAETSFNEQFF
-	TRBV6-1	15	TRBJ1-5	CASSGGGTGNQPQHF
few	TRBV14	15	TRBJ1-4	CASSRGVATNEKLFF
-	TRBV18	13	TRBJ1-2	CASSPDSTGGYTF
-	TRBV20-1	14	TRBJ1-2	CSASGHGGTYGYTF
many	TRBV5-1	13	TRBJ2-1	CASSLKVNNEQFF
many	TRBV9	14	TRBJ2-7	CASSNSGTNYEQYF
-	TRBV15	12	TRBJ2-5	CATARHEGTQYF
-	TRBV5-1	14	TRBJ1-2	CASSPGQGFHGYTF
-	TRBV4-2	18	TRBJ2-1	CASSQGGLAGEGGNEQFF
once	TRBV6-1	14	TRBJ1-1	CASSVRTGQSEAFF
-	TRBV10-3	17	TRBJ1-3	CAISETGTGSSGNTIYF
many	TRBV27	14	TRBJ2-3	CASRRISSTDTQYF
-	TRBV12-3/TRBV12-4	14	TRBJ2-3	CASSKQGALDTQYF
many	TRBV6-5	11	TRBJ2-7	CASSYSHEQYF
many	TRBV20-1	14	TRBJ1-2	CSANRGQALYGYTF
many	TRBV5-1	16	TRBJ2-7	CASSFFGDRRIYEQYF
many	TRBV7-2	16	TRBJ2-4	CASSLEGPLAKNIQYF
many	TRBV12-3/TRBV12-4	15	TRBJ1-2	CASSFKTGGLGGYTF
many	TRBV27	16	TRBJ2-1	CASSLSGLATYNEQFF
many	TRBV7-9	15	TRBJ2-3	CASSLEGGALDTQYF
many	TRBV7-9	17	TRBJ2-3	CASSRRDGPPTRDTQYF
many	TRBV27	14	TRBJ2-3	CASSLGSGADTQYF
-	TRBV24-1	15	TRBJ2-3	CATSDPGGPTDTQYF
once	TRBV29-1	13	-	CSVAAKVSYEQYF
many	TRBV6-6	12	TRBJ2-7	CASSGAGYEQYF
many	TRBV12-3/TRBV12-4	14	TRBJ2-5	CASSFWGQGETQYF
many	TRBV4-3	16	TRBJ1-2	CASSPSAGFTNYGYTF
-	TRBV7-2	14	TRBJ1-5	CASSPQNDAQPQHF
many	TRBV5-1	16	TRBJ2-1	CASSLEGLAGHNEQFF
-	TRBV19	12	TRBJ1-5	CASSTRDQPQHF
many	TRBV10-3	16	TRBJ1-6	CAISEGGLRYNSPLHF
-	TRBV29-1	11	TRBJ2-1	CSVEIGQGRFF
few	TRBV19	13	TRBJ2-7	CASSTFPGSEQYF
-	TRBV7-3	19	TRBJ2-1	CASSLAGTGMGATGNEQFF
many	TRBV7-2	15	TRBJ2-7	CASSSRDRGPYEQYF
-	TRBV3-1	16	TRBJ2-5	CASSQGKMGYQETQYF
few	TRBV24-1	16	TRBJ1-5	CATSDGAGGFNQPRHF
-	TRBV9	15	TRBJ1-2	CASSEGVTGGLGYTF
many	TRBV19	14	TRBJ2-5	CASSRDRVVETQYF
many	TRBV20-1	15	-	CSASQGGATLGTQYF
-	TRBV6-1	13	TRBJ1-2	CPSSLQGDYGHTF
-	TRBV5-6	18	TRBJ2-2	CASSPPEAGGLNAGELFF
many	TRBV28	16	TRBJ2-7	CASIAAAGTGAYEQYF
many	TRBV11-1	13	TRBJ1-5	CASSRSTNQPQHF
few	TRBV27	17	TRBJ2-2	CASSLSTGGPGPGELFF
-	TRBV11-2	18	TRBJ2-5	CASSHNPKTSGALETQYF
many	TRBV7-2	14	TRBJ1-5	CASSPYRGNQPQHF
-	TRBV7-2	14	TRBJ2-5	CASSRDVFLETQYF
many	TRBV6-1	15	TRBJ2-7	CASSETRGHGYEQYF
many	TRBV7-2	15	TRBJ2-4	CASRGGGGAKNIQYF